The 30 T cell receptor beta chains below were found in one sample sequenced in a study of cytomegalovirus exposure and HLA in healthy donors (dated 2017 in TCRdb). Library creation used the immunoSEQ multiplex PCR assay. Held by TCRdb, this immuneACCESS table contains in-frame sequences only and omits some clones. Under half of the omission traces to an unresolved V gene where checked; the cause of the rest is unknown. Here the sample has 300,000 to 400,000 clones; roughly 89% occur a single time. Under 0.9% of the sample is taken by the ten largest. The material sequenced was PBMCs. All receptors come from a woman between 18 and 29 years old in good health and CMV-seronegative.

This sequence joins TRBV5-1 and TRBJ2-1; 12 positions agree with TRBD2. From germline, CDR1 is SGHRS and CDR2 YFSETQ. The CDR3 loop spans 22 amino acids. The V and J ends lost 0 bases and 2 bases, in that order; junction bases with no gene match: 18. The CDR3 region is CASSLVLRSASGGASTYNEQFF. The CDR3 DNA reads as TGCGCCAGCAGCTTGGTTCTGAGGTCCGCTAGCGGGGGGGCCAGCACCTACAATGAGCAGTTCTTC.

The chain couples TRBV2 to TRBJ2-2; 9 nucleotides align to TRBD2. The CDR3 runs 18 residues. V dropped 4 bases and J dropped 5; count of bases not matched to a gene: 14. Germline V CDR1 and CDR2: SNHLY, FYNNEI. CDR3 bases: TGTGCCAGCAGTGTAGAGCGGGAGGTGTGGGGAAGTACCGGGGAGCTGTTTTTT. Translation: CASSVEREVWGSTGELFF.

This chain connects TRBV20-1 to TRBJ2-7, with TRBD2 matching over 8 bases. Germline V gives CDR1 DFQATT, CDR2 SNEGSKA (reference sequence). V shed 6 bases and J 6 bases; nucleotides not matched to a gene: 4. The CDR3 has 11 amino acids. CDR3 in DNA: TGCAGTGCCACAGCGGGAGCCGAGCAGTACTTC. This encodes CSATAGAEQYF.

This sequence joins TRBV2 and TRBJ1-5; no firm D call. V lost 4 bases and J 6 bases, leaving 16 bases between the germline ends. The CDR3 runs to 15 residues. Per germline, CDR1 SNHLY and CDR2 FYNNEI. The CDR3 is CASSVNSRLGQPQHF. The CDR3 DNA is TGTGCCAGCAGTGTGAACAGCCGTTTAGGTCAGCCCCAGCATTTT.

In this sample, this clone turned up once. This chain joins TRBV7-3 and TRBJ2-6, with D perhaps matching TRBD2 (5 bases). Deletions cut 6 bases from V and 0 bases from J, with 18 bases between. There are 18 residues in the CDR3. The germline V gene encodes CDR1 SGHTA and CDR2 FQGTGA. The CDR3 is CASSPYPGDGSGANVLTF. The CDR3 nucleotides read TGTGCCAGCAGTCCGTACCCCGGGGATGGCTCTGGGGCCAACGTCCTGACTTTC.

V and J are TRBV10-2 and TRBJ1-1; D is uncertain. Trimming cost V 8 bases and J 4 bases, with 17 bases left between them. CDR3 size: 14 residues. Germline CDR1 is WSHSY and CDR2 is SAAADI. The CDR3 spells CASQTTGIFTEAFF. In DNA, the CDR3 is TGCGCCAGCCAAACCACCGGGATCTTCACTGAAGCTTTCTTT.

In this sample, this clone turned up a few times. The chain employs TRBV2 and TRBJ2-7; tentatively, D is TRBD2 (6 bases). CDR1 SNHLY and CDR2 FYNNEI come from the germline V gene. Trimming shortened V by 1 base and J by 3 bases, and 13 bases separated the two germline ends. The CDR3 is made up of 15 amino acids. The CDR3 region is CASSEGVAAFYEQYF. In nucleotides, the CDR3 is TGTGCCAGCAGTGAAGGGGTAGCGGCGTTCTACGAGCAGTACTTC.

The chain couples TRBV30 to TRBJ1-4; 7 bases fit TRBD1. This CDR3 is built from 13 residues. The germline CDR1 and CDR2 sequences are GTSNPN and SVGIG (reference sequence). J lost 1 base, V lost 7 bases, and 3 bases had no gene match. The chain's CDR3 is CASNRGTNEKLFF. The DNA of the CDR3 is TGTGCCTCCAACAGGGGAACTAATGAAAAACTGTTTTTT.

This clone was seen a handful of times. This chain joins TRBV7-8 and TRBJ2-7; 12 bases align to TRBD2. This CDR3 has 17 amino acids. V was pared by 3 bases and J by 0 bases, with 6 bases of the junction left unmatched. Germline CDR1 reads SGHVS; CDR2 reads FQNEAQ. CDR3 sequence: CASSLPSGREHSYEQYF. CDR3 sequence (DNA): TGTGCCAGCAGCTTGCCTAGCGGGAGGGAACACTCCTACGAGCAGTACTTC.

This chain joins TRBV6-5 and TRBJ2-6; D possibly corresponds to TRBD2 (5 bases). The CDR3 runs 15 residues. With 2 bases removed from V and 2 bases from J, the gap between germline ends came to 7 bases. Germline V CDR1 and CDR2: MNHEY, SVGAGI. The CDR3 DNA follows: TGTGCCAGCAGTTACCGGGGTCCTGGGGCCAACGTCCTGACTTTC. Translated: CASSYRGPGANVLTF.

The chain uses TRBV27 and TRBJ1-1; TRBD1 matches 7 bases. The germline V gene encodes CDR1 MNHEY and CDR2 SMNVEV (reference sequence). CDR3 length: 13 amino acids. Unmatched junction bases numbered 5, after V lost 6 bases and J lost 4 bases. The CDR3 loop is CASRGQSSTEAFF. The CDR3 bases are TGTGCCAGCAGGGGACAGTCCAGCACTGAAGCTTTCTTT.

The chain is built from TRBV5-1 and TRBJ2-1; TRBD1 might be the D (5 bases). Between the trimmed V and J ends, which lost 3 bases and 1 base, there was a span of 8 bases. The CDR3 has 14 residues. Germline V CDR1 and CDR2: SGHRS, YFSETQ. The CDR3 DNA reads as TGCGCCAGCAGCTCGAAGGGGTCCTACAATGAGCAGTTCTTC. Amino acids: CASSSKGSYNEQFF. The entire variable domain, with the rest obtained from reference TRBV5-1 and TRBJ2-1, is as follows: KAGVTQTPRYLIKTRGQQVTLSCSPISGHRSVSWYQQTPGQGLQFLFEYFSETQRNKGNFPGRFSGRQFSNSRSEMNVSTLELGDSALYLCASSSKGSYNEQFFGPGTRLTVL.

The rearrangement links TRBV6-1 to TRBJ2-7, with 7 bases matching TRBD2. Germline V gives CDR1 MNHNS, CDR2 SASEGT. The CDR3 extends over 14 amino acids. The V gene end was trimmed by 4 bases and the J gene end by 7 bases; junction bases not matched to a gene: 10. The chain's CDR3 is CASSVEGQGGEQYF. The CDR3 nucleotides are TGTGCCAGCAGTGTCGAGGGTCAGGGAGGGGAGCAGTACTTC.

The V and J genes are TRBV9 and TRBJ2-1, with 8 bases that match TRBD2. The V gene end was trimmed by 0 bases and the J gene end by 0 bases; junction bases not matched to a gene: 8. This CDR3 region has 18 residues. Looked up from germline, CDR1 is SGDLS and CDR2 is YYNGEE. The CDR3 loop reads CASSVGGGRPSSYNEQFF. The DNA for the CDR3 is TGTGCCAGCAGCGTAGGAGGCGGGAGGCCCAGCTCCTACAATGAGCAGTTCTTC.

This chain uses TRBV6-4 with TRBJ2-3; no firm D call. CDR3 size: 13 residues. The germline gives CDR1 MRHNA, CDR2 SNTAGT. V was pared by 3 bases and J by 6 bases, with 10 bases between. CDR3 region: CASSEQVGDTQYF. In DNA, the CDR3 is TGTGCCAGCAGTGAGCAGGTCGGTGATACGCAGTATTTT.

The genes are TRBV28 and TRBJ1-4; weak D call: TRBD1 (5 bases). V lost 8 bases to trimming and J lost 3 bases, with 13 bases between them. The CDR3 loop spans 14 amino acids. Germline values: CDR1 MDHEN, CDR2 SYDVKM. CDR3 nucleotide sequence: TGTGCCAGCGCGGGGGGGTTTGCTAATGAAAAACTGTTTTTT. Translating it yields CASAGGFANEKLFF.

The chain links TRBV19 to TRBJ1-2; TRBD1 is a possible D gene (6 bases). The CDR3 spans 15 residues. The germline gives CDR1 LNHDA, CDR2 SQIVND (reference sequence). Deletions cut 6 bases from V and 4 bases from J, with 18 bases between. In DNA, the CDR3 is TGTGCCAGTAGGGGGGCCCTCCTCTTCGGCTATGGCTACACCTTC. Residues: CASRGALLFGYGYTF.

V is TRBV28 and J is TRBJ2-7; D possibly corresponds to TRBD1 (5 bases). The CDR3 consists of 15 residues. Germline assignment: CDR1 MDHEN and CDR2 SYDVKM. V lost 6 bases to trimming and J lost 0 bases, with 15 bases between them. This chain's CDR3 is CASSTAGLSSYEQYF. DNA for the CDR3: TGTGCCAGCAGCACAGCAGGGTTGAGCTCCTACGAGCAGTACTTC. The full variable domain, completed using reference TRBV28 and TRBJ2-7, is DVKVTQSSRYLVKRTGEKVFLECVQDMDHENMFWYRQDPGLGLRLIYFSYDVKMKEKGDIPEGYSVSREKKERFSLILESASTNQTSMYLCASSTAGLSSYEQYFGPGTRLTVT.

The chain carries TRBV9 and TRBJ2-7, with TRBD2 matching 7 bases. After removal of 1 base from V and 5 bases from J, the junction contained 12 bases not matched to a gene. This CDR3 is built from 16 residues. Germline assignment: CDR1 SGDLS and CDR2 YYNGEE. The CDR3 nucleotides read TGTGCCAGCAGCGTACTTTGGTGGGGGAGGGGCGACGAGCAGTACTTC. As protein: CASSVLWWGRGDEQYF.

This clone has just one count. The J gene is TRBJ2-3, the V gene TRBV6-5, with a possible D match to TRBD2 (5 bases). Germline V lookup: CDR1 MNHEY, CDR2 SVGAGI. V gave up 11 bases and J gave up 2 bases, with 20 bases separating them. This CDR3 has 15 residues. The CDR3 DNA sequence: TGTGCCGTGGGAGAGGGTGGAATCCTCACAGATACGCAGTATTTT. Amino acids: CAVGEGGILTDTQYF.

This chain uses TRBV27 with TRBJ2-7, with a possible D match to TRBD1 (6 bases). V was trimmed by 5 bases and J by 4 bases, leaving 15 bases between them. The CDR3 contains 14 residues. Per the germline V gene, CDR1 is MNHEY and CDR2 is SMNVEV (reference sequence). The CDR3 protein is CASSHQGTPYEQYF. CDR3 nucleotides: TGTGCCAGCAGTCACCAGGGGACGCCGTACGAGCAGTACTTC.

The chain is built from TRBV2 and TRBJ2-1, with 8 positions matching TRBD2. Germline assignment: CDR1 SNHLY and CDR2 FYNNEI. The CDR3 has 16 amino acids. Trimming at V came to 7 bases and at J to 1 base, leaving 9 bases not matched to a gene. The CDR3: CASKQASGGSYNEQFF. The DNA for the CDR3 is TGTGCCAGCAAACAAGCGAGCGGGGGATCCTACAATGAGCAGTTCTTC. Full variable domain (missing parts from reference TRBV2 and TRBJ2-1): EPEVTQTPSHQVTQMGQEVILRCVPISNHLYFYWYRQILGQKVEFLVSFYNNEISEKSEIFDDQFSVERPDGSNFTLKIRSTKLEDSAMYFCASKQASGGSYNEQFFGPGTRLTVL.

This chain connects TRBV10-3 to TRBJ2-5; weak D call: TRBD1 (6 bases). The CDR3 totals 14 residues. CDR1 is ENHRY, CDR2 SYGVKD, per germline. Deletions cut 6 bases from V and 3 bases from J, with 14 bases between. This CDR3 is CAIRQGMAEETQYF. CDR3 DNA: TGTGCCATCAGACAGGGAATGGCCGAAGAGACCCAGTACTTC.

The V call is TRBV4-1, the J call TRBJ1-1, with TRBD1 identical over 9 bases. V was clipped by 1 base and J by 5 bases; unmatched bases: 5. The CDR3 covers 15 residues. CDR1 MGHRA and CDR2 YSYEKL come from the germline V gene. CDR3 in amino acids: CASSQVGTGRTEAFF. For the CDR3, the DNA is TGCGCCAGCAGCCAAGTCGGGACAGGGCGAACTGAAGCTTTCTTT.

This rearrangement joins TRBV19 to TRBJ2-7, with D possibly matching TRBD1 (6 bases). Germline CDR1 reads LNHDA; CDR2 reads SQIVND (reference sequence). Deletions cut 1 base from V and 6 bases from J, with 13 bases between. This CDR3 is 14 amino acids long. CDR3 residues: CASSIGHREGEQYF. The CDR3 DNA follows: TGTGCCAGTAGTATAGGACACAGGGAAGGCGAGCAGTACTTC.

CDR3 sequence: CASSLANRVQNGYTF. The CDR3 nucleotides read TGCGCCAGCAGCTTGGCAAACAGGGTACAGAATGGCTACACCTTC. The genes are TRBV5-1 and TRBJ1-2; perhaps TRBD1 as D (6 bases). Germline V lookup: CDR1 SGHRS, CDR2 YFSETQ. CDR3 length: 15 residues. V was clipped by 0 bases and J by 6 bases, with 15 bases between them.

This chain uses TRBV11-2 with TRBJ2-1, with 11 bases matching TRBD2. Looked up from germline, CDR1 is SGHAT and CDR2 is FQNNGV. The CDR3 is 15 amino acids. V dropped 6 bases and J dropped 7; count of bases not matched to a gene: 8. CDR3 protein: CASRIVAGGLNEQFF. The CDR3 DNA follows: TGTGCCAGCAGGATTGTAGCGGGAGGGCTAAATGAGCAGTTCTTC.

The chain has TRBV5-4 and TRBJ1-2; TRBD1 agrees at 8 bases. The germline CDR1 and CDR2 sequences are SGHNT and YYREEE (reference sequence). The CDR3 is made up of 15 amino acids. Germline trimming cut 3 bases from V and 7 bases from J; bases unmatched to any gene: 11. CDR3 sequence reads: CASSSKPIGQGGYTF. CDR3 DNA: TGTGCCAGCAGCTCAAAACCTATCGGACAGGGTGGCTACACCTTC.

V and J are TRBV29-1 and TRBJ2-7, with TRBD1 identical over 7 bases. Germline CDR1 reads SQVTM; CDR2 reads ANQGSEA. V dropped 6 bases and J dropped 4; count of bases not matched to a gene: 3. CDR3 length: 11 residues. The CDR3 reads CSVNRGYEQYF. DNA for the CDR3: TGCAGCGTCAACAGGGGTTACGAGCAGTACTTC.

The CDR3 here is CASRSRGQGVRETQYF. CDR3 sequence (DNA): TGTGCCAGCAGGAGCCGGGGACAGGGGGTTCGGGAGACCCAGTACTTC. This chain uses TRBV28 with TRBJ2-5; TRBD1 matches 11 bases. Germline V gene data show CDR1 as MDHEN and CDR2 as SYDVKM. The CDR3 is made up of 16 amino acids. Trimming took 6 bases from V and 5 from J; bases not matched to a gene: 11.